This T cell receptor (beta chain) was profiled in a study of blood T cell repertoires in COVID-19. Study details: Acute and convalescent COVID-19 specimens originated in the United States, Italy and Spain. From T cells, B-cell-depleted T cells, or PBMCs came the material, which was cDNA or gDNA.

Trimming removed 0 bases at V and 2 bases at J, with 10 bases between. Germline assignment: CDR1 SGHTA and CDR2 FQGNSA. The CDR3 has 16 residues. The authors' processing: Estimation of nucleated cell counts was performed using reference gene primer amplification. Repertoires were generated with immunoSEQ multiplex PCR, while TCRdb's copy carries only in-frame clones and drops some. The D gene and trimming were derived from the DNA, and the V and J assignments and clone size from that table. The sample shows some 45,000 clones, around 90% of them seen only once. This chain links TRBV7-2 with TRBJ2-2, with a possible D match to TRBD1 (6 bases). The sequence was collected from a man aged 65 to 79 with active COVID-19. What was sequenced was peripheral blood. CDR3 coding DNA: TGTGCCAGCAGCTTAGCGGGGGCTTCCAACACCGGGGAGCTGTTTTTT. Translating gives CASSLAGASNTGELFF.